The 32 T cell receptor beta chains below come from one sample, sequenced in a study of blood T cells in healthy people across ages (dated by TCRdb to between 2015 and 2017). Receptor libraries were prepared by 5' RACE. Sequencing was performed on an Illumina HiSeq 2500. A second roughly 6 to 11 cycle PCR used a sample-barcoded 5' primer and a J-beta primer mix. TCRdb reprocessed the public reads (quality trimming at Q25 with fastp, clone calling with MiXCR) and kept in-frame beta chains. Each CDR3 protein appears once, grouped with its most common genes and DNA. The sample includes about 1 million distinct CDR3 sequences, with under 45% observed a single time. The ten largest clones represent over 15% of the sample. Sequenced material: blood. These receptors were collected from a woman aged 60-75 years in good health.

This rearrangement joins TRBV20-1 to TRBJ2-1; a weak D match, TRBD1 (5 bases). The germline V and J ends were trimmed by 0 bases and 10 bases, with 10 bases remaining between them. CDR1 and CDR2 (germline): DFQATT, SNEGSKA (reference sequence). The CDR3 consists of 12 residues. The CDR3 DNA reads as TGCAGTGCTAGAGATAGGGGCGTCGAGCAGTTCTTC. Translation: CSARDRGVEQFF.

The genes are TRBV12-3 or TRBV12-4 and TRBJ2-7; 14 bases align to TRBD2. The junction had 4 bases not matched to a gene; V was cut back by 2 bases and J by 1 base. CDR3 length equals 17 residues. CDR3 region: CASSLRTSGRSSYEQYF. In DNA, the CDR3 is TGTGCCAGCAGTTTAAGGACTAGCGGGAGGTCGTCCTACGAGCAGTACTTC.

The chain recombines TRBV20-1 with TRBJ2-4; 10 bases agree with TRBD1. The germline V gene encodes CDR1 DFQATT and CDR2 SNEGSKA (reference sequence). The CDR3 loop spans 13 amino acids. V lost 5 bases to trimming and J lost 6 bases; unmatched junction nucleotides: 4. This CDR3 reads CSAGRTGGNIQYF. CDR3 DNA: TGCAGTGCTGGGAGGACAGGGGGAAACATTCAGTACTTC.

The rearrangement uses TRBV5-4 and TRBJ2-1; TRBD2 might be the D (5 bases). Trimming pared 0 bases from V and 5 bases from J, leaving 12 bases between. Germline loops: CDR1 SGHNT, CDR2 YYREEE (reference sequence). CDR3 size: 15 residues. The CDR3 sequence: CASSLVRGHHNEQFF. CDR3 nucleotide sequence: TGTGCCAGCAGCTTGGTCCGCGGGCACCACAATGAGCAGTTCTTC. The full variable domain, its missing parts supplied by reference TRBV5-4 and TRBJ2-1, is ETGVTQSPTHLIKTRGQQVTLRCSSQSGHNTVSWYQQALGQGPQFIFQYYREEENGRGNFPPRFSGLQFPNYSSELNVNALELDDSALYLCASSLVRGHHNEQFFGPGTRLTVL.

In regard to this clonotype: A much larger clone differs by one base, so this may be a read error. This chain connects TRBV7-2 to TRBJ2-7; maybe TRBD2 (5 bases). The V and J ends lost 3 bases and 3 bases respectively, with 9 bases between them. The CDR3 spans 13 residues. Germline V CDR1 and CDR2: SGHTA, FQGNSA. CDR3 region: CTSSFGVLYEQYF. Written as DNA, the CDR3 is TGTACCAGCAGCTTCGGGGTTCTCTACGAGCAGTACTTC.

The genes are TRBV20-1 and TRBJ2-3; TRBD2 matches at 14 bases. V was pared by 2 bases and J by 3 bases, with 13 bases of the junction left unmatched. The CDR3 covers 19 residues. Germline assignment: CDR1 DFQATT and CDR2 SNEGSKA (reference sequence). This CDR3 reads CSARPLLEGTSGGTDTQYF. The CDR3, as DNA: TGCAGTGCTAGACCACTATTAGAGGGGACTAGCGGGGGAACAGATACGCAGTATTTT.

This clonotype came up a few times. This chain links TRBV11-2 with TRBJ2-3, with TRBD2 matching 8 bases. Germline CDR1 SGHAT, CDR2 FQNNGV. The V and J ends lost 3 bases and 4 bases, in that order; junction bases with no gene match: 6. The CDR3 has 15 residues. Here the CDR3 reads CASSLFSGSADTQYF. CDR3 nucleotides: TGTGCCAGCAGCTTGTTCAGCGGGAGTGCAGATACGCAGTATTTT.

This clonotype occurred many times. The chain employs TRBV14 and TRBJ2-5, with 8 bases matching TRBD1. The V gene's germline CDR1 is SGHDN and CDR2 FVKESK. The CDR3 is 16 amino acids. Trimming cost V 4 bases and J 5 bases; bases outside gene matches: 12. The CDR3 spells CASSPLTGARGETQYF. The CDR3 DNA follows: TGTGCCAGCAGCCCCTTGACAGGGGCGAGAGGGGAGACCCAGTACTTC.

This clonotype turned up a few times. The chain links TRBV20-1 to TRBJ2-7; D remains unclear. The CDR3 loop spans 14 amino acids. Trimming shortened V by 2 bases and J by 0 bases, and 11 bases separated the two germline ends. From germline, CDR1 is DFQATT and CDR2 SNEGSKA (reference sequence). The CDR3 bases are TGCAGTGCTAGAAACTACCAGAGCTCCTACGAGCAGTACTTC. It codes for CSARNYQSSYEQYF.

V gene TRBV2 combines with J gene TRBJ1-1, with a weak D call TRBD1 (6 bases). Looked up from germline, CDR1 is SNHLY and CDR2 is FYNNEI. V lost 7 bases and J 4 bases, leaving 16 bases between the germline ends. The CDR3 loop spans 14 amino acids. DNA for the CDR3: TGTGCCAGCAAAAAGGGAGGGGGTGGCACTGAAGCTTTCTTT. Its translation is CASKKGGGGTEAFF.

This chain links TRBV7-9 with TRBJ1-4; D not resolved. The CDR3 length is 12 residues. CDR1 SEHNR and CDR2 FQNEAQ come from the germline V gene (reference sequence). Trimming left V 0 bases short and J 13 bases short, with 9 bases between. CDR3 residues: CASSLAQRGLFF. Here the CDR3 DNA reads TGTGCCAGCAGCTTAGCGCAGAGAGGACTGTTTTTT.

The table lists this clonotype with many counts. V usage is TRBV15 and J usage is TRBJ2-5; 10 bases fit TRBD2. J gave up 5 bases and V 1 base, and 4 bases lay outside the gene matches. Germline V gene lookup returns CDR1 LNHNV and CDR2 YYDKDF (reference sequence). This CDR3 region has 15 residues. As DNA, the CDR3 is TGTGCCACCAGCAGAGTTCTAGCGGGAGACGAGACCCAGTACTTC. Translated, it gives CATSRVLAGDETQYF.

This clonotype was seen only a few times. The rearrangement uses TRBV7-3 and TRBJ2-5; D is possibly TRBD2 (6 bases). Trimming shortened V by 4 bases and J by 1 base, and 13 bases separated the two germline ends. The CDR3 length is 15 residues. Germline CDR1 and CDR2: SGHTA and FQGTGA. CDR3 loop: CASSYAGTPQETQYF. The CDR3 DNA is TGTGCCAGCAGCTACGCCGGGACTCCCCAAGAGACCCAGTACTTC. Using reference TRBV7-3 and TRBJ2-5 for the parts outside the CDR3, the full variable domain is GAGVSQTPSNKVTEKGKYVELRCDPISGHTALYWYRQSLGQGPEFLIYFQGTGAADDSGLPNDRFFAVRPEGSVSTLKIQRTERGDSAVYLCASSYAGTPQETQYFGPGTRLLVL.

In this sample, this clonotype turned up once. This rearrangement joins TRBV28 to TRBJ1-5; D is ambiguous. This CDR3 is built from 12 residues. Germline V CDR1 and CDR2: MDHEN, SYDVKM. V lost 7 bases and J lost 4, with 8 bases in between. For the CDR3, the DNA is TGTGCCAGCAACCTGAAGAATCAGCCCCAGCATTTT. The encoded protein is CASNLKNQPQHF.

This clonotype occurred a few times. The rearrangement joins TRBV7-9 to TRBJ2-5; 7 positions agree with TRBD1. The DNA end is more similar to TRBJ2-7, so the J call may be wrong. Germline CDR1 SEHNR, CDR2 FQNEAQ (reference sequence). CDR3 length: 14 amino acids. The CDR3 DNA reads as TGTGCCAGCACCGGGACAGTAAACCCCTACGAGCAGTACTTC. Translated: CASTGTVNPYEQYF.

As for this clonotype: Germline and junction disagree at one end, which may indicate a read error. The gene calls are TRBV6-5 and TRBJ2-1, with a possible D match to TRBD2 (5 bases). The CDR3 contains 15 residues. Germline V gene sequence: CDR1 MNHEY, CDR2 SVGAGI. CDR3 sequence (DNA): TGTGCCGGCAGTTACAGTCCAGATAGCGCCGATGAGCAGTTCTTC. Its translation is CAGSYSPDSADEQFF.

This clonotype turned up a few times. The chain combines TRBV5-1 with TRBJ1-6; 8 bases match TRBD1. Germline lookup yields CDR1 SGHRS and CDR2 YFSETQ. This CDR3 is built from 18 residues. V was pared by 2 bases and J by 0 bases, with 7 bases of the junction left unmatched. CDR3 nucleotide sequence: TGCGCCAGCAGCTTTCAGGGGGCCCGGAGCTCCTATAATTCACCCCTCCACTTT. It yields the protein CASSFQGARSSYNSPLHF.

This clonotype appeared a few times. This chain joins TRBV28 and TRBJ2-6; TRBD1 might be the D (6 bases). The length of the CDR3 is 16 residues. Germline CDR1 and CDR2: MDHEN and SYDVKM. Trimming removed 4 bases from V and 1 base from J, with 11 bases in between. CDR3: CASSYYRESGANVLTF. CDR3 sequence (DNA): TGTGCCAGCAGTTACTACAGGGAGTCTGGGGCCAACGTCCTGACTTTC.

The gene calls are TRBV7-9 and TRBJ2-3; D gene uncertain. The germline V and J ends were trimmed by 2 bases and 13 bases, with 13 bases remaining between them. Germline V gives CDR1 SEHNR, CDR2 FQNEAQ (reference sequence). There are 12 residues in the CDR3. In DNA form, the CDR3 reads TGTGCCAGCAGCTTATGGGCTACGGTCGAGTATTTT. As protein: CASSLWATVEYF.

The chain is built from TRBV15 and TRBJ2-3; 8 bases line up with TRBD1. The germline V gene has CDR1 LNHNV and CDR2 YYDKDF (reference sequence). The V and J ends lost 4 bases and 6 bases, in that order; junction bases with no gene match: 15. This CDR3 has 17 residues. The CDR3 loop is CATSTQRSPGGADTQYF. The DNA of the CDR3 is TGTGCCACCAGCACCCAGAGATCTCCAGGGGGCGCGGATACGCAGTATTTT.

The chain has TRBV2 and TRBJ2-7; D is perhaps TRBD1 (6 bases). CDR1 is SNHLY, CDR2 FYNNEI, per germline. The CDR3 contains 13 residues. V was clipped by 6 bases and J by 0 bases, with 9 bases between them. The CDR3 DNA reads TGTGCCAGCAGAGGACAGAGCTCCTACGAGCAGTACTTC. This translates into CASRGQSSYEQYF. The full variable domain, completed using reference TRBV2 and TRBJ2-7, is EPEVTQTPSHQVTQMGQEVILRCVPISNHLYFYWYRQILGQKVEFLVSFYNNEISEKSEIFDDQFSVERPDGSNFTLKIRSTKLEDSAMYFCASRGQSSYEQYFGPGTRLTVT.

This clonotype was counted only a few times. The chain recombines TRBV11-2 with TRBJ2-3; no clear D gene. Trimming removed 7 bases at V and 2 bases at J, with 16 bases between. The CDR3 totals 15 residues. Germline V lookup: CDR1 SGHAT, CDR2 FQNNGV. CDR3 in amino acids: CASTLTFSSTDTQYF. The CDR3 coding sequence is TGTGCCAGCACCCTTACGTTCAGTTCCACAGATACGCAGTATTTT.

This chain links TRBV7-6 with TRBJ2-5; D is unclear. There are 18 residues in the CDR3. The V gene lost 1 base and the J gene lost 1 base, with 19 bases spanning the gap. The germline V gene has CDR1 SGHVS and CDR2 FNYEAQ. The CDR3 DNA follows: TGTGCCAGCAGCTTAGAATCCCACGGCGTGCTGTCCCAAGAGACCCAGTACTTC. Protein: CASSLESHGVLSQETQYF.

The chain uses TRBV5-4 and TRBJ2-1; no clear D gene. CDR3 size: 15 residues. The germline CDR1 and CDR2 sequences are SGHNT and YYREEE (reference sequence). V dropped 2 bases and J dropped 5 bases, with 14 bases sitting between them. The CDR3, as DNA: TGTGCCAGCAGCTTTATGTTGAAGACCGACAATGAGCAGTTCTTC. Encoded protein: CASSFMLKTDNEQFF.

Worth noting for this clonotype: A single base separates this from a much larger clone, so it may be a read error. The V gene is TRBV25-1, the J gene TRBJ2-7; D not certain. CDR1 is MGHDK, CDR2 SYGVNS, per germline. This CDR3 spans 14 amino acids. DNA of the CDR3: TGTGCCGGCAGTGAGGCCCCGCTCTCCTACGAGCAGTACTTC. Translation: CAGSEAPLSYEQYF.

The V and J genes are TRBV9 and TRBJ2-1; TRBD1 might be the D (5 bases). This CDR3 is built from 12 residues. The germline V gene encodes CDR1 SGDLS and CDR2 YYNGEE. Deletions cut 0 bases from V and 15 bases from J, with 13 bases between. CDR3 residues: CASSVGGLGLFF. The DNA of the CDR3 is TGTGCCAGCAGCGTAGGGGGCCTAGGGTTGTTCTTC.

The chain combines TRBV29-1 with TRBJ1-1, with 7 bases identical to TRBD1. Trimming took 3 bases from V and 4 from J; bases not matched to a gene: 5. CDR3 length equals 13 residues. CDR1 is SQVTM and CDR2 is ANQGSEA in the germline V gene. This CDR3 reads CSVDLSGGTEAFF. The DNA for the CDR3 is TGCAGCGTTGATCTATCAGGGGGCACTGAAGCTTTCTTT.

CDR3 DNA: TGTGCCAGCAGCCAAGGAGGGACAGGGTTTGATACGCAGTATTTT. Translating gives CASSQGGTGFDTQYF. This chain uses TRBV3-1 with TRBJ2-3, with 9 nucleotides matching TRBD1. Germline loops: CDR1 LGHDT, CDR2 YNNKEL (reference sequence). CDR3 length equals 15 residues. The junction had 5 bases not matched to a gene; V was cut back by 1 base and J by 6 bases.

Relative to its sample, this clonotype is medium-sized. CDR3 protein: CASSFLAGGPAEQFF. The CDR3, as DNA: TGTGCCAGCAGTTTTTTAGCGGGAGGGCCGGCTGAGCAGTTCTTC. The J gene is TRBJ2-1, the V gene TRBV12-3 or TRBV12-4; 11 bases are a match to TRBD2. The V segment lost 3 bases and the J segment 9 bases; nucleotides outside the gene matches: 7. The CDR3 covers 15 residues.

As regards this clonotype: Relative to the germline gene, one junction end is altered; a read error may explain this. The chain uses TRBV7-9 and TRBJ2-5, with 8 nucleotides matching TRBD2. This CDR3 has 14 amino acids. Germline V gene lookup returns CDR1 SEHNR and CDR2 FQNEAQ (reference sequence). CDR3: CAGSRRGDQESQYF. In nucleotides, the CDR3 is TGTGCCGGCAGTCGGCGGGGGGACCAAGAGTCCCAGTACTTC.

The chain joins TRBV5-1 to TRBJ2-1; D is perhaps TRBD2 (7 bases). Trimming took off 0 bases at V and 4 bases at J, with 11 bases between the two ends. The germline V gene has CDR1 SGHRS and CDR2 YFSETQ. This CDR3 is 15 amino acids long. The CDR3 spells CASSLDGGPYNEQFF. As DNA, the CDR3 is TGCGCCAGCAGCTTGGACGGGGGGCCATACAATGAGCAGTTCTTC.

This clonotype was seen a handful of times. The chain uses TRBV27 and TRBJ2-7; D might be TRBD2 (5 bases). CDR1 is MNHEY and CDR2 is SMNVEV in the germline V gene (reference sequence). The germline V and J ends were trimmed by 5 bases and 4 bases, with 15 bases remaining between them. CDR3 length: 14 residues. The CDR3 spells CASSPRGSGYEQYF. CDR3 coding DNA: TGTGCCAGCAGTCCCCGCGGATCGGGATACGAGCAGTACTTC.